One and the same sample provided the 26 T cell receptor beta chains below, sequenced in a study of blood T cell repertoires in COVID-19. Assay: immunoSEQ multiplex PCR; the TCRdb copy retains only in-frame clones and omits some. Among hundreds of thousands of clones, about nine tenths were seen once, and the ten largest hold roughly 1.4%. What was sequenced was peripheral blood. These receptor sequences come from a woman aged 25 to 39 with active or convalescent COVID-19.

Here the CDR3 reads CASRDSGVSYEQYF. In DNA, the CDR3 is TGTGCCAGCAGGGATAGCGGGGTGTCCTACGAGCAGTACTTC. The chain uses TRBV6-5 and TRBJ2-7; 8 positions match TRBD2. The CDR3 has 14 amino acids. Unmatched junction bases numbered 5, after V lost 6 bases and J lost 1 base. The germline V gene has CDR1 MNHEY and CDR2 SVGAGI.

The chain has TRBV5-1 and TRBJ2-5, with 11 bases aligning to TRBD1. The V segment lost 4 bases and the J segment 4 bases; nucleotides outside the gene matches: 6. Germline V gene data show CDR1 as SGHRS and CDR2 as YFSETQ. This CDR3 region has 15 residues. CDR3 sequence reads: CASSGGQGAGETQYF. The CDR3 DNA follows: TGCGCCAGCAGCGGCGGACAGGGGGCAGGAGAGACCCAGTACTTC.

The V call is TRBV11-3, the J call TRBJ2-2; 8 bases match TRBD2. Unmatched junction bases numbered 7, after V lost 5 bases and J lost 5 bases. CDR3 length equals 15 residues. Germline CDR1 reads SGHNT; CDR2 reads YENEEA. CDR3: CASSPGGAWTGELFF. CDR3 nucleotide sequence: TGTGCCAGCAGCCCCGGGGGGGCCTGGACCGGGGAGCTGTTTTTT.

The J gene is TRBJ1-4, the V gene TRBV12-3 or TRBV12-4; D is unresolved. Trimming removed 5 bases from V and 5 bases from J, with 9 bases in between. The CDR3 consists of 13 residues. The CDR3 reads CASSARFNEKLFF. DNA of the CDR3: TGTGCCAGCAGTGCCAGGTTCAATGAAAAACTGTTTTTT.

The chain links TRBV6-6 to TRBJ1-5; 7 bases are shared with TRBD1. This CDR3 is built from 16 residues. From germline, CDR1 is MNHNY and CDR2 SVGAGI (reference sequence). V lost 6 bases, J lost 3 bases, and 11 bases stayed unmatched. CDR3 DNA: TGTGCCAGCAGACTCACCCGACAGGGTTTCAATCAGCCCCAGCATTTT. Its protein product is CASRLTRQGFNQPQHF.

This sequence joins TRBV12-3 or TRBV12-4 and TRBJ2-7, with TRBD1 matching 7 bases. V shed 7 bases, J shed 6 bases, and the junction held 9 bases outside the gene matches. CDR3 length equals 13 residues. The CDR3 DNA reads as TGTGCCAGCACCGTCGACAGGGCTCTCGAGCAGTACTTC. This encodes CASTVDRALEQYF.

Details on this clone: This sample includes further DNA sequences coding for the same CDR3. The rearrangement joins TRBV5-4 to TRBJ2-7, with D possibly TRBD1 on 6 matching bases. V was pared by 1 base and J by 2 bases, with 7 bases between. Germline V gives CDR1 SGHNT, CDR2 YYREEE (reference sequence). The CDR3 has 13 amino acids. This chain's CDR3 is CASSLTGTYEQYF. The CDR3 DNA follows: TGTGCCAGCAGCTTGACAGGGACCTACGAGCAGTACTTC.

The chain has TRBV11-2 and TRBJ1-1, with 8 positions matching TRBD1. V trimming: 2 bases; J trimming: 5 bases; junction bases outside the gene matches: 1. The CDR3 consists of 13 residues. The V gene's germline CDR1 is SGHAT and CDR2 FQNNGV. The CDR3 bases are TGTGCCAGCAGCTTACGACAGGGGACTGAAGCTTTCTTT. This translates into CASSLRQGTEAFF.

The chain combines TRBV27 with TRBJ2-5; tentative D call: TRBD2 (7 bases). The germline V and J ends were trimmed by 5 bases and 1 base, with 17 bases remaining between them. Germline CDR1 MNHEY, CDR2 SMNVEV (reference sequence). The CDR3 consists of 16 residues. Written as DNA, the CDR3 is TGTGCCAGCAGTAGGGAGGGGGGGTGGCTCCAAGAGACCCAGTACTTC. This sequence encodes CASSREGGWLQETQYF.

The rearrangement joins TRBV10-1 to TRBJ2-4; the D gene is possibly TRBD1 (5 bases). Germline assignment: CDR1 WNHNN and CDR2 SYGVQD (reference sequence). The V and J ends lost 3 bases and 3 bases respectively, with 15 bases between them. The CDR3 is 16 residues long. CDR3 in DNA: TGCGCCAGCAGTGATGGGGCGGAGTGGGGCAAAAACATTCAGTACTTC. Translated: CASSDGAEWGKNIQYF.

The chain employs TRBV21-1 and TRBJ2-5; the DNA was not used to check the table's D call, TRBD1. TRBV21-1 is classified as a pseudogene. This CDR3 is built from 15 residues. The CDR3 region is CASSAGQGLGETQYF. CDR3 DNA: TGTGCCAGCAGTGCGGGACAGGGGCTTGGGGAGACCCAGTACTTC.

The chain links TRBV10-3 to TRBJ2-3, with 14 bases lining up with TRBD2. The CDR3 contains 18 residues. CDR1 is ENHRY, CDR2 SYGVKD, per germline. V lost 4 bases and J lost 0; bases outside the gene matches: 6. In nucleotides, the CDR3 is TGTGCCATCAGTGGAGGACTAGCGGGGGGATCTAGCACAGATACGCAGTATTTT. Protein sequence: CAISGGLAGGSSTDTQYF.

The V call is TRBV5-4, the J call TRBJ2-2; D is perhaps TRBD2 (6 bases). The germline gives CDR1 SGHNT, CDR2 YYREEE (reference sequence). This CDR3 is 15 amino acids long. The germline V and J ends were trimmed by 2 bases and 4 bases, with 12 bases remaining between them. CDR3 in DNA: TGTGCCAGCAGCTTTGGTCTAGCGAGCACCGGGGAGCTGTTTTTT. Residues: CASSFGLASTGELFF.

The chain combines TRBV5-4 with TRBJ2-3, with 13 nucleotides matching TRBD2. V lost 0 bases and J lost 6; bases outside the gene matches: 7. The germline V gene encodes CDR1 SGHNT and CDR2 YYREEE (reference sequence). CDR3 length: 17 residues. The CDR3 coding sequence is TGTGCCAGCAGCTTGGGGACTAGCGGGAGCTTTGGGGATACGCAGTATTTT. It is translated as CASSLGTSGSFGDTQYF.

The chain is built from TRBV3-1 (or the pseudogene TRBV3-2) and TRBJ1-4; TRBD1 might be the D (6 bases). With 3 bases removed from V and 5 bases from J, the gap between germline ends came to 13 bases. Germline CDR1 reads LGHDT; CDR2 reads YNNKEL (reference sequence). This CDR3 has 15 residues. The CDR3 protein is CASSQATGPNEKLFF. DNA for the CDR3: TGTGCCAGCAGCCAGGCGACAGGACCCAATGAAAAACTGTTTTTT.

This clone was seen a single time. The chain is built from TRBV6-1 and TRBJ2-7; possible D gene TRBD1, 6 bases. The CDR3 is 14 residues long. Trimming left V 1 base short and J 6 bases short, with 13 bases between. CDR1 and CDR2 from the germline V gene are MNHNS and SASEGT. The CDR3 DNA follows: TGTGCCAGCAGTGAAGTGGCAGGGGTTAGCGAGCAGTACTTC. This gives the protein CASSEVAGVSEQYF.

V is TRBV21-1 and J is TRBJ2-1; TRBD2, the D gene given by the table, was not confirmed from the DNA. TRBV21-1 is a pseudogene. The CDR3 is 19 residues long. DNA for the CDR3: TGTGCCAGCAGCAAAGTAGGACTAGCGGGGCTTCCCTCCTACAATGAGCAGTTCTTC. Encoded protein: CASSKVGLAGLPSYNEQFF.

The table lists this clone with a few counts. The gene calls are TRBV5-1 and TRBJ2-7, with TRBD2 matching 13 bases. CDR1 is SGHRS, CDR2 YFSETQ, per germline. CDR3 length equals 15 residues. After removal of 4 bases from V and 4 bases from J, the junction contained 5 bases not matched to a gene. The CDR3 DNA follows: TGCGCCAGCAGCGCCGGACTAGCGGGGGATTACGAGCAGTACTTC. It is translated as CASSAGLAGDYEQYF.

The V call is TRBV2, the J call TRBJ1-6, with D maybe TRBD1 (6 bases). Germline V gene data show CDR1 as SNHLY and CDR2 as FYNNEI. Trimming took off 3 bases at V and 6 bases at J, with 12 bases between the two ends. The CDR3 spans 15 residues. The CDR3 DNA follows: TGTGCCAGCAGTGAGCAGGGGTTTAGTAATTCACCCCTCCACTTT. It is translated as CASSEQGFSNSPLHF.

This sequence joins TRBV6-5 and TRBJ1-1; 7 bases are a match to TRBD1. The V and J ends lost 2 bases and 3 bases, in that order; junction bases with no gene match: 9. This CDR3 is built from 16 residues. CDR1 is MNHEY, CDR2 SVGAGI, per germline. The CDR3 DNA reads TGTGCCAGCAGTTACAGACAGGGACGGCCGGACACTGAAGCTTTCTTT. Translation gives CASSYRQGRPDTEAFF.

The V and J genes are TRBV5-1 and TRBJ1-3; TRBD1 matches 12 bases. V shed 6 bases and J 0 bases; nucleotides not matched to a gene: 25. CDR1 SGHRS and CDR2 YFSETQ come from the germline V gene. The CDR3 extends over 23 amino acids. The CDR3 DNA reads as TGCGCCAGCACCCCCCCGGGACAGGGGGCCCAGTCTCACCGTGAACCCTCTGGAAACACCATATATTTT. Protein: CASTPPGQGAQSHREPSGNTIYF.

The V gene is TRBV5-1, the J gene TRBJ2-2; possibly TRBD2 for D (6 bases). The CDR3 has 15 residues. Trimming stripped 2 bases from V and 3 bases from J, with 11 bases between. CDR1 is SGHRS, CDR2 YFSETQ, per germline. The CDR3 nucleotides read TGCGCCAGCAGCTTAAGCAGGGAGGACACCGGGGAGCTGTTTTTT. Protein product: CASSLSREDTGELFF.

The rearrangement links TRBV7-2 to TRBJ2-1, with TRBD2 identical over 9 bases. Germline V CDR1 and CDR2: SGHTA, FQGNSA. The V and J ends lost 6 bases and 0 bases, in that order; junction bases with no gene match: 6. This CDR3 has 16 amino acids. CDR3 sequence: CASRSRSGGSYNEQFF. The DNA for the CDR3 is TGTGCCAGCAGATCTCGTAGCGGGGGCTCCTACAATGAGCAGTTCTTC.

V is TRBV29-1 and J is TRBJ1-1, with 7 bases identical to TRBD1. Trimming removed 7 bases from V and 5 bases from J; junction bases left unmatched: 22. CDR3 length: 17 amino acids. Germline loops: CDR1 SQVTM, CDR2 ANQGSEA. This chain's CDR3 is CSAEGFKTRQGRTEAFF. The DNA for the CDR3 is TGCAGCGCGGAGGGATTTAAAACCCGACAGGGCCGAACTGAAGCTTTCTTT.

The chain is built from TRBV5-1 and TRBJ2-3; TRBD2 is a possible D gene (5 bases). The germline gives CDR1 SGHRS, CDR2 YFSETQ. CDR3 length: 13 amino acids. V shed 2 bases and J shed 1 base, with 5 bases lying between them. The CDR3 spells CASSFGGTDTQYF. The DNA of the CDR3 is TGCGCCAGCAGCTTCGGGGGCACAGATACGCAGTATTTT.

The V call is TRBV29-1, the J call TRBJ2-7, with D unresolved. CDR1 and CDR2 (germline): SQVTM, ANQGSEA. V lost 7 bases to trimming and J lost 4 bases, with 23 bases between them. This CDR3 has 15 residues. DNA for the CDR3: TGCAGCGCCTCCGGCGCAGCTAGGCGTGGGTACGAGCAGTACTTC. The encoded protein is CSASGAARRGYEQYF.